The rows below give T cell receptor beta chains drawn from one sample of a study of CD8 T cells in ankylosing spondylitis. One entry per CDR3 protein, called by TCRdb with MiXCR from the 5' RACE reads. The repertoire holds around 39,000 distinct CDR3 sequences, with approximately 16% as singletons. Material for sequencing was blood. These receptors originate from a male donor with ankylosing spondylitis or in good health (not recorded which). CDR3s include the opening cysteine and the closing phenylalanine or tryptophan. D genes are given only for firm matches. Size values are once, few and many counts, or a class for expanded clones, and some rows have none.

J | V | D | size | CDR3 | DNA
TRBJ2-3 | TRBV7-2 | TRBD1 | few | CASSLVGTATDTQYF | TGTGCCAGCAGCTTAGTGGGGACAGCAACAGATACGCAGTATTTT
TRBJ2-2 | TRBV12-3/TRBV12-4 | NA | NA | CASSLQNTGELFF | TGTGCCAGCAGTTTACAGAACACCGGGGAGCTGTTTTTT
TRBJ1-4 | TRBV28 | NA | many | CASSLAGQGGKNEKLFF | TGTGCCAGCAGTTTAGCGGGCCAGGGAGGGAAGAATGAAAAACTGTTTTTT
TRBJ2-7 | TRBV5-1 | NA | few | CASSLDFSSHEQYF | TGCGCCAGCAGCTTGGACTTTAGTAGCCACGAGCAGTACTTC
TRBJ2-7 | TRBV28 | NA | few | CASSRSYEQYF | TGTGCCAGCAGTCGCTCCTACGAGCAGTACTTC
TRBJ2-3 | TRBV11-2 | TRBD1 | few | CASRHWDRAQDTQYF | TGTGCCAGCAGACACTGGGACAGGGCCCAAGATACGCAGTATTTT
TRBJ2-5 | TRBV15 | TRBD2 | few | CATSEGLAGETQYF | TGTGCCACCAGCGAGGGACTAGCGGGAGAGACCCAGTACTTC
TRBJ2-1 | TRBV9 | TRBD1 | once | CASSVVGGPNEQFF | TGTGCCAGCAGCGTAGTAGGGGGCCCCAATGAGCAGTTCTTC
TRBJ2-1 | TRBV7-9 | TRBD2 | few | CASSGSGTRVEQFF | TGTGCCAGCAGCGGTTCTGGGACTAGGGTTGAGCAGTTCTTC
TRBJ2-7 | TRBV29-1 | NA | few | CSVGGNSYEQYF | TGCAGCGTGGGCGGGAACTCCTACGAGCAGTACTTC
TRBJ2-1 | TRBV29-1 | TRBD2 | few | CSVAGGSRSYNEQFF | TGCAGCGTTGCGGGAGGGTCTCGCTCCTACAATGAGCAGTTCTTC
TRBJ1-1 | TRBV7-3 | NA | few | CASSSPGGDTEAFF | TGTGCCAGCAGCTCCCCGGGAGGAGACACTGAAGCTTTCTTT
TRBJ2-7 | TRBV6-2/TRBV6-3 | NA | NA | CASRGPGLYEQYF | TGTGCCAGCAGGGGACCGGGTCTCTACGAGCAGTACTTC
TRBJ2-7 | TRBV5-1 | TRBD2 | few | CASSLAGTTSYEQYF | TGCGCCAGCAGCTTGGCCGGGACTACGTCCTACGAGCAGTACTTC
TRBJ2-2 | TRBV7-3 | NA | NA | CASSPTGARAGELFF | TGTGCCAGCAGCCCTACTGGGGCACGGGCCGGGGAGCTGTTTTTT
TRBJ2-7 | TRBV6-2/TRBV6-3 | NA | few | CASSQARREQYF | TGTGCCAGCAGCCAGGCACGGCGGGAGCAGTACTTC
TRBJ2-3 | TRBV29-1 | NA | NA | CSVAPRGLSTDTQYF | TGCAGCGTTGCCCCCCGGGGCCTGAGCACAGATACGCAGTATTTT
TRBJ1-4 | TRBV28 | TRBD1 | few | CASSSGTVYEKLFF | TGTGCCAGCAGTTCCGGGACAGTGTATGAAAAACTGTTTTTT
TRBJ2-3 | TRBV20-1 | TRBD2 | few | CSAAGTSGGAWTSSQSDTQYF | TGCAGTGCCGCCGGGACTAGCGGGGGGGCCTGGACTTCATCACAGTCAGATACGCAGTATTTT
TRBJ2-1 | TRBV5-1 | TRBD1 | few | CASSLWGQEYNEQFF | TGCGCCAGCAGCTTGTGGGGACAGGAGTACAATGAGCAGTTCTTC
TRBJ2-4 | TRBV20-1 | TRBD1 | NA | CSAGGTGADIQYF | TGCAGTGCTGGGGGGACAGGGGCCGACATTCAGTACTTC
TRBJ2-1 | TRBV3-1 | NA | few | CASSQRDFFGEQFF | TGTGCCAGCAGCCAGCGGGACTTCTTCGGGGAGCAGTTCTTC
TRBJ2-2 | TRBV27 | TRBD2 | few | CASRLAGGGRNTGELFF | TGTGCCAGCAGATTAGCGGGGGGAGGTCGGAACACCGGGGAGCTGTTTTTT
TRBJ2-3 | TRBV7-2 | NA | NA | CASSLVGPGTDTQYF | TGTGCCAGCAGCTTAGTCGGCCCTGGCACAGATACGCAGTATTTT
TRBJ2-1 | TRBV29-1 | NA | NA | CSVRSSNEQFF | TGCAGCGTGAGGAGCAGCAATGAGCAGTTCTTC
TRBJ2-2 | TRBV19 | NA | NA | CASSIRARNTGELFF | TGTGCCAGTAGTATCCGGGCCAGGAACACCGGGGAGCTGTTTTTT
TRBJ2-4 | TRBV6-5 | NA | few | CASSMASKNIQYF | TGTGCCAGCAGTATGGCCAGTAAAAACATTCAGTACTTC
TRBJ2-5 | TRBV7-2 | TRBD2 | few | CASSSGLVLETQYF | TGTGCCAGCAGCTCGGGACTAGTATTGGAGACCCAGTACTTC
TRBJ2-7 | TRBV5-1 | TRBD1 | NA | CASSPVGTVSYEQYF | TGCGCCAGCAGCCCTGTTGGGACAGTCTCCTACGAGCAGTACTTC
TRBJ2-1 | TRBV20-1 | NA | NA | CSVPDGNEQFF | TGCAGTGTTCCGGATGGCAATGAGCAGTTCTTC
TRBJ2-5 | TRBV12-3/TRBV12-4 | NA | NA | CASSFGRWGETQYF | TGTGCCAGCAGTTTCGGCCGGTGGGGAGAGACCCAGTACTTC
TRBJ2-3 | TRBV4-3 | TRBD2 | few | CASSQDNSGDDTQYF | TGCGCCAGCAGCCAAGATAACAGCGGGGATGATACGCAGTATTTT
TRBJ2-4 | TRBV7-2 | NA | few | CASSLGVSLNIQYF | TGTGCCAGCAGCTTGGGGGTCTCCTTAAACATTCAGTACTTC
TRBJ2-1 | TRBV20-1 | NA | NA | CSATGGGDTYNEQFF | TGCAGTGCTACCGGTGGAGGGGACACATACAATGAGCAGTTCTTC
TRBJ2-3 | TRBV29-1 | TRBD1 | NA | CSAGGRDTQYF | TGCAGCGCAGGGGGCAGAGATACGCAGTATTTT
TRBJ2-7 | TRBV29-1 | NA | few | CSGIWTYEQYF | TGCAGCGGGATTTGGACCTACGAGCAGTACTTC
TRBJ2-1 | TRBV3-1 | NA | many | CASSQVAGLRYNEQFF | TGTGCCAGCAGCCAAGTCGCTGGGTTACGCTACAATGAGCAGTTCTTC
TRBJ1-6 | TRBV20-1 | TRBD1 | NA | CSARGDRVFNSPLHF | TGCAGTGCTAGGGGTGACAGGGTGTTCAATTCACCCCTCCACTTT
TRBJ2-1 | TRBV12-5 | TRBD1 | few | CASGRTGQYEQFF | TGTGCTAGTGGCCGGACAGGGCAGTATGAGCAGTTCTTC
TRBJ2-2 | TRBV15 | NA | few | CATSTKNTGELFF | TGTGCCACCAGCACCAAGAACACCGGGGAGCTGTTTTTT
TRBJ2-1 | TRBV25-1 | NA | NA | CASSEYRSGNEQFF | TGTGCCAGCAGTGAATATCGGTCAGGCAATGAGCAGTTCTTC
TRBJ2-2 | TRBV28 | NA | NA | CASSFAKGQAGELFF | TGTGCCAGCAGTTTCGCTAAGGGGCAGGCCGGGGAGCTGTTTTTT
TRBJ1-1 | TRBV29-1 | TRBD1 | few | CSDTGQGAAEAFF | TGCAGCGATACGGGACAGGGGGCTGCTGAAGCTTTCTTT
TRBJ2-7 | TRBV28 | NA | NA | CASKTGLTYEQYF | TGTGCCAGCAAAACGGGCCTTACCTACGAGCAGTACTTC
TRBJ2-2 | TRBV12-3/TRBV12-4 | NA | NA | CASSLAGTLTGELFF | TGTGCCAGCAGTTTAGCCGGGACGCTCACCGGGGAGCTGTTTTTT
TRBJ1-1 | TRBV20-1 | NA | NA | CSASALQVNTEAFF | TGCAGTGCTAGCGCCCTCCAGGTTAACACTGAAGCTTTCTTT
TRBJ1-4 | TRBV12-3/TRBV12-4 | NA | few | CASRREQLLNEKLFF | TGTGCCAGCAGGCGGGAACAGCTCCTAAATGAAAAACTGTTTTTT
TRBJ2-1 | TRBV5-6 | TRBD2 | NA | CASSDSGGAPNEQFF | TGTGCCAGCAGCGATAGCGGGGGGGCCCCCAATGAGCAGTTCTTC
TRBJ2-3 | TRBV20-1 | TRBD2 | few | CSARVRVGTMKDTQYF | TGCAGTGCTAGAGTTCGTGTCGGGACTATGAAAGATACGCAGTATTTT
TRBJ2-3 | TRBV7-9 | NA | NA | CASSLGVGLRTDTQYF | TGTGCCAGCAGCTTAGGTGTTGGACTCCGCACAGATACGCAGTATTTT